Below, 25 T cell receptor beta chains from the same sample are listed, as sequenced in a study of blood T cell repertoires in COVID-19. Using immunoSEQ multiplex PCR, the repertoire was profiled, and TCRdb retains in-frame clones only, with some absent. The sample shows approximately 400,000 clones, around 84% of them seen only once. The sequenced sample consisted of peripheral blood. These receptors came from a human donor with acute or convalescent COVID-19. The donor label of this sample is uncertain.

The V and J genes are TRBV19 and TRBJ1-5; 8 bases match TRBD1. Per the germline V gene, CDR1 is LNHDA and CDR2 is SQIVND (reference sequence). The V and J ends lost 7 bases and 7 bases, in that order; junction bases with no gene match: 9. The CDR3 has 14 amino acids. The CDR3 DNA reads TGTGCCAGTACTATCGGACAGGGAAGGCAGCCCCAGCATTTT. This sequence encodes CASTIGQGRQPQHF.

The DNA of the CDR3 is TGTGCCAGCAGCTTGGGAGCGCTTTTTCCTTGGAATGAGCAGTTCTTC. Protein product: CASSLGALFPWNEQFF. The chain has TRBV5-5 and TRBJ2-1, with D unresolved. Germline V gene sequence: CDR1 SGHKS, CDR2 YYEKEE (reference sequence). V shed 0 bases and J shed 7 bases, with 17 bases lying between them. The CDR3 covers 16 residues.

The chain has TRBV21-1 and TRBJ2-2; the table names TRBD2, a call not compared with the DNA. TRBV21-1 is a documented pseudogene. The CDR3 extends over 20 amino acids. CDR3 bases: TGTGCCAGCAGCAAAGCCGGCGACTTGACTAGCGTCGCGAACACCGGGGAGCTGTTTTTT. Residues: CASSKAGDLTSVANTGELFF.

This clone was picked up a small number of times. V is TRBV11-2 and J is TRBJ2-2; 7 bases align to TRBD1. The CDR3 consists of 15 residues. Germline trimming cut 5 bases from V and 4 bases from J; bases unmatched to any gene: 7. The germline V gene has CDR1 SGHAT and CDR2 FQNNGV. In nucleotides, the CDR3 is TGTGCCAGCAGCGTTACCGGGACAGCCACCGGGGAGCTGTTTTTT. Amino acid sequence: CASSVTGTATGELFF.

The chain couples TRBV12-3 or TRBV12-4 to TRBJ2-7, with TRBD1 identical over 7 bases. The CDR3 runs 13 residues. Trimming took 1 base from V and 5 from J; bases not matched to a gene: 2. In nucleotides, the CDR3 is TGTGCCAGCAGTTTAGGGGACAGCAACGAGCAGTACTTC. It encodes CASSLGDSNEQYF.

The chain links TRBV5-8 to TRBJ1-3; D unclear. With 2 bases removed from V and 0 bases from J, the gap between germline ends came to 9 bases. In germline, CDR1 is SGHTS, CDR2 YDEGEE. CDR3 length: 15 amino acids. DNA of the CDR3: TGTGCCAGCAGCTTCCGGGTCTACTCTGGAAACACCATATATTTT. Encoded protein: CASSFRVYSGNTIYF. The full variable domain, with the rest looked up from reference TRBV5-8 and TRBJ1-3, is EAGVTQSPTHLIKTRGQQATLRCSPISGHTSVYWYQQALGLGLQFLLWYDEGEERNRGNFPPRFSGRQFPNYSSELNVNALELEDSALYLCASSFRVYSGNTIYFGEGSWLTVV.

V usage is TRBV15 and J usage is TRBJ1-3; D call uncertain. There are 13 residues in the CDR3. V was clipped by 6 bases and J by 2 bases, with 8 bases between them. Germline CDR1 LNHNV, CDR2 YYDKDF (reference sequence). Here the CDR3 DNA reads TGTGCCACCAGTTCGGGGACTGGAAACACCATATATTTT. Translating it yields CATSSGTGNTIYF.

The rearrangement uses TRBV7-2 and TRBJ1-6; D might be TRBD1 (5 bases). The CDR3 has 16 amino acids. Trimming left V 3 bases short and J 7 bases short, with 16 bases between. Germline V gives CDR1 SGHTA, CDR2 FQGNSA. CDR3 sequence reads: CASSFRPGLSNSPLHF. The CDR3 coding sequence is TGTGCCAGCAGCTTTCGCCCGGGACTTTCCAATTCACCCCTCCACTTT.

This chain connects TRBV30 to TRBJ2-7; 9 bases agree with TRBD2. The CDR3 is 14 residues long. Trimming took 4 bases from V and 1 from J; bases not matched to a gene: 5. Per the germline V gene, CDR1 is GTSNPN and CDR2 is SVGIG (reference sequence). The CDR3 coding sequence is TGTGCCTGGACTAGCGGGATACTATCCTACGAGCAGTACTTC. This encodes CAWTSGILSYEQYF. The full variable domain, in which reference TRBV30 and TRBJ2-7 provide the parts outside the CDR3, is SQTIHQWPATLVQPVGSPLSLECTVEGTSNPNLYWYRQAAGRGLQLLFYSVGIGQISSEVPQNLSASRPQDRQFILSSKKLLLSDSGFYLCAWTSGILSYEQYFGPGTRLTVT.

The rearrangement uses TRBV9 and TRBJ1-2; tentatively, D is TRBD1 (6 bases). Germline-derived CDR1 and CDR2 are SGDLS and YYNGEE. The CDR3 contains 14 residues. The V and J ends lost 4 bases and 7 bases respectively, with 17 bases between them. CDR3 sequence reads: CASSLIQGSGGYTF. CDR3 nucleotide sequence: TGTGCCAGCAGCCTCATACAGGGCTCCGGTGGCTACACCTTC.

The chain recombines TRBV6-1 with TRBJ2-5; 8 bases fit TRBD2. The CDR3 loop spans 15 amino acids. Germline V gives CDR1 MNHNS, CDR2 SASEGT. Trimming removed 1 base from V and 3 bases from J; junction bases left unmatched: 4. CDR3 bases: TGTGCCAGCAGTGAAGTCCGAGCGGGAGAAGAGACCCAGTACTTC. This gives the protein CASSEVRAGEETQYF.

This clone showed up just a few times. The identical CDR3 is also encoded by other nucleotide sequences in the sample. CDR3 residues: CSVVGGAGQPQHF. In DNA, the CDR3 is TGCAGCGTTGTCGGGGGGGCCGGTCAGCCCCAGCATTTT. The V and J genes are TRBV29-1 and TRBJ1-5; D might be TRBD1 (6 bases). V lost 4 bases, J lost 6 bases, and 13 bases lay in between. Germline V gene lookup returns CDR1 SQVTM and CDR2 ANQGSEA. This CDR3 comprises 13 residues.

The rearrangement uses TRBV10-2 and TRBJ1-1; no firm D call. The CDR3 sequence is 12 residues long. Germline lookup yields CDR1 WSHSY and CDR2 SAAADI. V was shortened by 6 bases and J by 0 bases, with 5 bases between the two germline ends. CDR3: CASSQLNTEAFF. CDR3 bases: TGCGCCAGCAGCCAGTTGAACACTGAAGCTTTCTTT.

The chain carries TRBV2 and TRBJ1-1, with D unclear. V was trimmed by 10 bases and J by 0 bases, leaving 12 bases between them. CDR3 size: 13 residues. The germline gives CDR1 SNHLY, CDR2 FYNNEI. CDR3 region: CATTLRVNTEAFF. The CDR3 region has the DNA TGTGCCACTACCCTGCGAGTGAACACTGAAGCTTTCTTT.

The chain carries TRBV7-7 and TRBJ2-1; TRBD2 matches at 11 bases. J gave up 7 bases and V 1 base, and 9 bases lay outside the gene matches. The germline gives CDR1 SSHAT, CDR2 FNYEAQ (reference sequence). CDR3 size: 17 residues. The CDR3 region has the DNA TGTGCCAGCAGCTTAGGGTCCACTAGCGGGGGACGAAATGAGCAGTTCTTC. Amino acid sequence: CASSLGSTSGGRNEQFF.

This clone showed up just once. This sequence joins TRBV12-3 or TRBV12-4 and TRBJ2-5; a possible D gene is TRBD1 (6 bases). V lost 5 bases, J lost 5 bases, and 12 bases lay in between. This CDR3 spans 13 amino acids. CDR3 nucleotides: TGTGCCAGCAGTCCTATTCAGGGGGAGACCCAGTACTTC. Its translation: CASSPIQGETQYF.

V is TRBV27 and J is TRBJ1-2; 8 bases agree with TRBD1. Unmatched junction bases numbered 8, after V lost 7 bases and J lost 1 base. The CDR3 length is 15 residues. The germline gives CDR1 MNHEY, CDR2 SMNVEV (reference sequence). CDR3 residues: CASTLRTGLNYGYTF. CDR3 nucleotides: TGTGCCAGCACTCTTAGGACAGGGCTTAACTATGGCTACACCTTC.

This sequence joins TRBV5-6 and TRBJ2-5, with D possibly TRBD1 on 6 matching bases. CDR3 length equals 15 residues. Germline CDR1 SGHDT, CDR2 YYEEEE. V was shortened by 3 bases and J by 4 bases, with 16 bases between the two germline ends. This chain's CDR3 is CASSSQGGVGETQYF. In DNA, the CDR3 is TGTGCCAGCAGCTCACAGGGTGGGGTAGGAGAGACCCAGTACTTC.

This clone has only one observation. The chain employs TRBV4-1 and TRBJ1-4, with D perhaps matching TRBD1 (5 bases). The CDR3 length is 15 residues. CDR1 is MGHRA and CDR2 is YSYEKL in the germline V gene. V gave up 4 bases and J gave up 7 bases, with 16 bases separating them. DNA of the CDR3: TGCGCCAGCAGCCCCAGAGATCAGGGTGGTGAAAAACTGTTTTTT. Amino acids: CASSPRDQGGEKLFF.

The chain uses TRBV7-8 and TRBJ1-6; the match to TRBD1 covers 10 bases. Trimming cost V 3 bases and J 10 bases; bases outside gene matches: 9. This CDR3 has 16 amino acids. The germline V gene has CDR1 SGHVS and CDR2 FQNEAQ. In DNA form, the CDR3 reads TGTGCCAGCAGCTTCCAGACCGGGACAGGGGCCTCACCCCTCCACTTT. It is translated as CASSFQTGTGASPLHF.

V is TRBV20-1 and J is TRBJ1-1, with D perhaps matching TRBD1 (5 bases). The V gene lost 3 bases and the J gene lost 8 bases, with 19 bases spanning the gap. Germline V lookup: CDR1 DFQATT, CDR2 SNEGSKA (reference sequence). CDR3 size: 14 residues. The CDR3 loop reads CSASLGSRGVEAFF. The CDR3 coding sequence is TGCAGTGCTAGTCTTGGGTCGCGGGGGGTCGAAGCTTTCTTT.

The chain carries TRBV18 and TRBJ1-2; 9 bases align to TRBD1. V lost 1 base and J lost 4; bases outside the gene matches: 10. The CDR3 is made up of 17 amino acids. CDR1 is KGHSH and CDR2 is LQKENI in the germline V gene. In nucleotides, the CDR3 is TGTGCCAGCTCACCACAACAGGGGGCGCGCGGTAGCTATGGCTACACCTTC. The encoded protein is CASSPQQGARGSYGYTF.

The chain links TRBV5-6 to TRBJ2-1; weak D call: TRBD2 (6 bases). CDR3 size: 15 residues. The germline gives CDR1 SGHDT, CDR2 YYEEEE. Trimming removed 0 bases from V and 5 bases from J, with 12 bases in between. CDR3 sequence reads: CASSLDGRGHNEQFF. Written as DNA, the CDR3 is TGTGCCAGCAGCTTGGACGGGAGAGGACACAATGAGCAGTTCTTC.

The V and J genes are TRBV18 and TRBJ1-2; 7 positions agree with TRBD1. The CDR3 sequence is 17 residues long. Germline V lookup: CDR1 KGHSH, CDR2 LQKENI. V shed 1 base and J 4 bases; nucleotides not matched to a gene: 12. CDR3 sequence: CASSPRRFGAGGYGYTF. The CDR3 DNA reads as TGTGCCAGCTCACCACGGAGGTTCGGAGCAGGGGGCTATGGCTACACCTTC.

V is TRBV7-8 and J is TRBJ2-3, with 7 bases fitting TRBD2. V shed 5 bases and J 1 base; nucleotides not matched to a gene: 3. This CDR3 spans 14 amino acids. CDR1 SGHVS and CDR2 FQNEAQ come from the germline V gene. The CDR3 loop reads CASSRGLGTDTQYF. The CDR3 nucleotides are TGTGCCAGCAGCCGAGGACTAGGCACAGATACGCAGTATTTT.